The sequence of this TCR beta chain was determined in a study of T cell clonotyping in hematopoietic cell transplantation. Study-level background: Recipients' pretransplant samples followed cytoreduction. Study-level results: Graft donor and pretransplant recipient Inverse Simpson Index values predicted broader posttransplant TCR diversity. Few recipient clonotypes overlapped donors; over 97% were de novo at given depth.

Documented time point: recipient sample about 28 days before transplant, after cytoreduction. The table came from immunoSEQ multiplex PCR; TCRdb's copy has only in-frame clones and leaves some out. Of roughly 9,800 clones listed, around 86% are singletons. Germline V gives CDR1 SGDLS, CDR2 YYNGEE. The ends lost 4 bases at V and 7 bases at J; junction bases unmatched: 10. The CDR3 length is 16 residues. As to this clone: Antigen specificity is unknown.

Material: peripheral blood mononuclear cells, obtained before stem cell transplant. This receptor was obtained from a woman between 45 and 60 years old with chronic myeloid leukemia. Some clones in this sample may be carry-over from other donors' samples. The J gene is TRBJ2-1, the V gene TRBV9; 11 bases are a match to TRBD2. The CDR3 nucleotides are TGTGCCAGCAGCACCGGGACTAGCGGTATAGTGAATGAGCAGTTCTTC. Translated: CASSTGTSGIVNEQFF.